A single sample is the source of the 29 T cell receptor beta chains below, sequenced in a study of cytomegalovirus exposure and HLA in healthy donors. The PCR made use of 60 Vbeta and 13 Jbeta primers. Assay: immunoSEQ multiplex PCR; the TCRdb copy retains only in-frame clones and omits some. In the table there are under 200,000 clones, more than 75% of which are singletons. Sequenced: PBMCs. Every receptor here comes from a girl under 18 in good health and CMV-seropositive.

CDR3 residues: CASSKGLAGVETQYF. CDR3 nucleotides: TGTGCCAGCAGCAAGGGACTAGCGGGAGTAGAGACCCAGTACTTC. The chain joins TRBV5-8 to TRBJ2-5; 14 bases line up with TRBD2. J was trimmed by 4 bases and V by 4 bases; bases with no gene match: 3. The CDR3 is made up of 15 amino acids. Per the germline V gene, CDR1 is SGHTS and CDR2 is YDEGEE.

The J gene is TRBJ2-5, the V gene TRBV2; 7 positions agree with TRBD1. V shed 3 bases, J shed 7 bases, and the junction held 8 bases outside the gene matches. The CDR3 loop spans 14 amino acids. Germline CDR1 is SNHLY and CDR2 is FYNNEI. CDR3 in amino acids: CASSDRGPSWTQYF. CDR3 in DNA: TGTGCCAGCAGTGATAGGGGGCCTAGTTGGACCCAGTACTTC.

The chain uses TRBV28 and TRBJ2-5; 9 nucleotides agree with TRBD1. The J call is doubtful: the DNA matches TRBJ2-7 better. CDR1 is MDHEN, CDR2 SYDVKM, per germline. The CDR3 is made up of 14 amino acids. CDR3 residues: CASTSQGALYEQYF. The CDR3 DNA follows: TGTGCCAGCACCTCACAGGGGGCCCTATACGAGCAGTACTTC.

This sequence joins TRBV6-6 and TRBJ1-3, with TRBD1 as a possible D gene (6 bases). The V gene lost 6 bases and the J gene lost 4 bases, with 13 bases spanning the gap. Germline V gene sequence: CDR1 MNHNY, CDR2 SVGAGI (reference sequence). The CDR3 is 14 residues long. This chain's CDR3 is CASSPGVLGNTIYF. The CDR3 nucleotides are TGTGCCAGCAGCCCAGGGGTCCTCGGAAACACCATATATTTT.

CDR3 residues: CASSDRGGYGYTF. The DNA for the CDR3 is TGTGCCAGCAGTGACAGGGGTGGCTATGGCTACACCTTC. The chain uses TRBV27 and TRBJ1-2; 8 bases agree with TRBD1. Germline V lookup: CDR1 MNHEY, CDR2 SMNVEV (reference sequence). The V and J ends lost 5 bases and 4 bases, in that order; junction bases with no gene match: 3. The CDR3 runs to 13 residues.

The chain recombines TRBV9 with TRBJ1-1, with a tentative D call TRBD1 (6 bases). The germline V and J ends were trimmed by 4 bases and 7 bases, with 14 bases remaining between them. Germline V lookup: CDR1 SGDLS, CDR2 YYNGEE. The CDR3 runs 13 residues. The CDR3 loop reads CASSFRDKSEAFF. CDR3 sequence (DNA): TGTGCCAGCAGCTTCCGGGACAAAAGTGAAGCTTTCTTT. Full variable domain (rest looked up from reference TRBV9 and TRBJ1-1): DSGVTQTPKHLITATGQRVTLRCSPRSGDLSVYWYQQSLDQGLQFLIQYYNGEERAKGNILERFSAQQFPDLHSELNLSSLELGDSALYFCASSFRDKSEAFFGQGTRLTVV.

The chain joins TRBV2 to TRBJ2-7, with D maybe TRBD1 (6 bases). From germline, CDR1 is SNHLY and CDR2 FYNNEI. This CDR3 spans 13 amino acids. V was clipped by 6 bases and J by 3 bases, with 12 bases between them. The CDR3: CASRSGALYEQYF. CDR3 coding DNA: TGTGCCAGCAGGTCAGGGGCTCTCTACGAGCAGTACTTC.

As regards this clone: At one end, the junction sequence differs from germline, possibly due to a read error. The chain employs TRBV7-3 and TRBJ2-1; 10 nucleotides match TRBD2. Germline V gene sequence: CDR1 SGHTA, CDR2 FQGTGA. There are 13 residues in the CDR3. The CDR3 reads CASSPGLAGELIF. The CDR3 DNA follows: TGTGCCAGCAGCCCTGGGCTAGCGGGAGAATTGATCTTC.

V gene TRBV28 combines with J gene TRBJ2-7; 9 bases are a match to TRBD1. The CDR3 runs 15 residues. Per germline, CDR1 MDHEN and CDR2 SYDVKM. Unmatched junction bases numbered 12, after V lost 6 bases and J lost 6 bases. Written as DNA, the CDR3 is TGTGCCAGCAGCCTCCGACAGGGGGTGAGGGGCGAGCAGTACTTC. Translated, it gives CASSLRQGVRGEQYF.

The chain joins TRBV7-9 to TRBJ2-3; 9 nucleotides agree with TRBD2. Germline lookup yields CDR1 SEHNR and CDR2 FQNEAQ (reference sequence). This CDR3 has 19 residues. Trimming cost V 6 bases and J 5 bases; bases outside gene matches: 21. Here the CDR3 reads CASSYFPTVAGDVIDTQYF. CDR3 bases: TGTGCCAGCAGTTACTTTCCGACGGTAGCGGGAGATGTGATAGATACGCAGTATTTT.

This clone was observed a single time. The V call is TRBV4-1, the J call TRBJ2-7; D unresolved. Germline V gene sequence: CDR1 MGHRA, CDR2 YSYEKL. The CDR3 contains 13 residues. The V end lost 10 bases, the J end lost 1 base, and 14 bases lay between the germline ends. The CDR3 bases are TGCGCCACCCCGGGTAGACTGTCCTACGAGCAGTACTTC. Translation: CATPGRLSYEQYF.

The chain recombines TRBV7-9 with TRBJ2-7; perhaps TRBD2 as D (5 bases). V was pared by 5 bases and J by 3 bases, with 11 bases between. The CDR3 extends over 13 amino acids. CDR1 and CDR2 (germline): SEHNR, FQNEAQ (reference sequence). The CDR3 sequence: CASSPTSFYEQYF. The CDR3 coding sequence is TGTGCCAGCAGCCCTACTAGTTTCTACGAGCAGTACTTC.

The rearrangement uses TRBV19 and TRBJ2-5; perhaps TRBD1 as D (5 bases). CDR3 length: 16 amino acids. From germline, CDR1 is LNHDA and CDR2 SQIVND (reference sequence). V was clipped by 3 bases and J by 4 bases, with 18 bases between them. The CDR3 spells CASSMNVGRLRETQYF. Here the CDR3 DNA reads TGTGCCAGTAGTATGAACGTGGGGCGGCTTCGAGAGACCCAGTACTTC.

The J gene is TRBJ2-1, the V gene TRBV7-8; 7 nucleotides align to TRBD2. Germline V gene sequence: CDR1 SGHVS, CDR2 FQNEAQ. After removal of 0 bases from V and 7 bases from J, the junction contained 3 bases not matched to a gene. CDR3 length: 14 residues. This CDR3 is CASSLAGGPNEQFF. The CDR3 nucleotides read TGTGCCAGCAGCTTAGCGGGAGGGCCGAATGAGCAGTTCTTC.

The chain recombines TRBV2 with TRBJ2-1, with D possibly TRBD2 on 5 matching bases. Between the trimmed V and J ends, which lost 4 bases and 8 bases, there was a span of 21 bases. The CDR3 loop spans 16 amino acids. Germline CDR1 reads SNHLY; CDR2 reads FYNNEI. The CDR3 coding sequence is TGTGCCAGCAGTGCCCCGGGCGTGAGGGCCGTCCATGAGCAGTTCTTC. Its translation: CASSAPGVRAVHEQFF.

This clone was seen more than once but under ten times. This sample also contains other DNA sequences that code for the same CDR3. This chain uses TRBV6-6 with TRBJ1-2; TRBD1 matches at 8 bases. This CDR3 comprises 15 residues. The V segment lost 0 bases and the J segment 8 bases; nucleotides outside the gene matches: 8. Germline V gene data show CDR1 as MNHNY and CDR2 as SVGAGI (reference sequence). This chain's CDR3 is CASSYSQGAGGGYTF. CDR3 in DNA: TGTGCCAGCAGTTACTCTCAGGGGGCTGGGGGAGGCTACACCTTC.

This clone showed up just once. V gene TRBV6-1 combines with J gene TRBJ2-7, with D possibly matching TRBD1 (6 bases). Per germline, CDR1 MNHNS and CDR2 SASEGT. V was shortened by 2 bases and J by 1 base, with 15 bases between the two germline ends. The CDR3 extends over 16 amino acids. CDR3 protein: CASSEYRGGWSYEQYF. CDR3 sequence (DNA): TGTGCCAGCAGTGAATATCGTGGGGGCTGGTCCTACGAGCAGTACTTC.

The chain couples TRBV30 to TRBJ2-1, with TRBD2 matching over 9 bases. The CDR3 contains 14 residues. The germline CDR1 and CDR2 sequences are GTSNPN and SVGIG (reference sequence). J was trimmed by 7 bases and V by 3 bases; bases with no gene match: 7. The CDR3 loop reads CAWRTSGLRNEQFF. CDR3 DNA sequence: TGTGCCTGGAGGACTAGCGGTCTGAGGAATGAGCAGTTCTTC.

The chain recombines TRBV7-3 with TRBJ1-2, with D hard to call. Between the trimmed V and J ends, which lost 1 base and 5 bases, there was a span of 11 bases. The CDR3 is made up of 14 amino acids. From germline, CDR1 is SGHTA and CDR2 FQGTGA. The CDR3 loop reads CASSLNPERYGYTF. Written as DNA, the CDR3 is TGTGCCAGCAGCTTAAATCCAGAAAGATATGGCTACACCTTC.

This chain joins TRBV5-4 and TRBJ2-1; 9 bases are a match to TRBD2. With V trimmed by 0 bases and J by 4 bases, 5 bases remained unmatched. The germline gives CDR1 SGHNT, CDR2 YYREEE (reference sequence). The CDR3 runs to 16 residues. In DNA form, the CDR3 reads TGTGCCAGCAGCTTGGGCGGCGGGGGGGCGTACAATGAGCAGTTCTTC. This gives the protein CASSLGGGGAYNEQFF.

The chain joins TRBV2 to TRBJ1-2; perhaps TRBD1 as D (6 bases). V dropped 3 bases and J dropped 3 bases, with 14 bases sitting between them. The germline CDR1 and CDR2 sequences are SNHLY and FYNNEI. The CDR3 has 15 residues. Here the CDR3 DNA reads TGTGCCAGCAGTGATTCGGCAGGGGTGGACTATGGCTACACCTTC. Translating gives CASSDSAGVDYGYTF.

The chain links TRBV14 to TRBJ2-7, with 9 bases fitting TRBD2. The CDR3 consists of 16 residues. Per the germline V gene, CDR1 is SGHDN and CDR2 is FVKESK. The V gene end was trimmed by 0 bases and the J gene end by 4 bases; junction bases not matched to a gene: 7. The DNA for the CDR3 is TGTGCCAGCAGCCAAGAAGCGGGAGGAGTACTATACGAGCAGTACTTC. Its protein is CASSQEAGGVLYEQYF. The full variable domain, in which reference TRBV14 and TRBJ2-7 provide the parts outside the CDR3, is EAGVTQFPSHSVIEKGQTVTLRCDPISGHDNLYWYRRVMGKEIKFLLHFVKESKQDESGMPNNRFLAERTGGTYSTLKVQPAELEDSGVYFCASSQEAGGVLYEQYFGPGTRLTVT.

The genes are TRBV12-1 and TRBJ2-1; the table's D call TRBD2 went unverified against the DNA. TRBV12-1 is marked as a pseudogene. The CDR3 is 16 residues long. CDR3 protein: CASFTRPSGIYNEQFF. For the CDR3, the DNA is TGTGCCAGCTTTACCAGACCTAGCGGCATATACAATGAGCAGTTCTTC.

CDR3 sequence reads: CAWSVAPTGQYF. CDR3 coding DNA: TGTGCCTGGAGTGTGGCGCCTACGGGGCAGTACTTC. The V gene is TRBV30, the J gene TRBJ2-7; no clear D. The CDR3 is made up of 12 amino acids. Trimming took off 0 bases at V and 9 bases at J, with 12 bases between the two ends. Looked up from germline, CDR1 is GTSNPN and CDR2 is SVGIG (reference sequence).

In the case of this clone: The junction differs from germline at one of its ends, possibly a read error. The CDR3 spells CASSQFPVTDYGYTF. The CDR3 region has the DNA TGTGCCAGCAGCCAATTTCCGGTGACGGACTATGGCTATACCTTC. The chain uses TRBV7-3 and TRBJ1-2; the D is unclear. Germline V gene lookup returns CDR1 SGHTA and CDR2 FQGTGA. The CDR3 runs to 15 residues.

The CDR3: CASSPRTVRGTGELFF. In DNA form, the CDR3 reads TGTGCCAGCAGCCCGAGGACAGTAAGAGGCACCGGGGAGCTGTTTTTT. The chain carries TRBV7-8 and TRBJ2-2; D is perhaps TRBD1 (6 bases). Trimming pared 5 bases from V and 4 bases from J, leaving 17 bases between. Germline V gene sequence: CDR1 SGHVS, CDR2 FQNEAQ. There are 16 residues in the CDR3.

V gene TRBV11-2 combines with J gene TRBJ1-2; 7 positions match TRBD1. The J segment lost 8 bases and the V segment lost 1 base, leaving 7 bases of the junction unmatched. Germline V lookup: CDR1 SGHAT, CDR2 FQNNGV. This CDR3 has 14 amino acids. Here the CDR3 DNA reads TGTGCCAGCAGCTTAGGGACAGGCCTCCGGGGCTACACCTTC. It specifies CASSLGTGLRGYTF. The whole variable domain, filled in from reference TRBV11-2 and TRBJ1-2, reads EAGVAQSPRYKIIEKRQSVAFWCNPISGHATLYWYQQILGQGPKLLIQFQNNGVVDDSQLPKDRFSAERLKGVDSTLKIQPAKLEDSAVYLCASSLGTGLRGYTFGSGTRLTVV.

The chain is built from TRBV28 and TRBJ2-7; D unresolved. V lost 8 bases and J lost 3, with 20 bases in between. Per germline, CDR1 MDHEN and CDR2 SYDVKM. The CDR3 sequence is 15 residues long. CDR3 loop: CASGPPGVKVYEQYF. The CDR3 coding sequence is TGTGCCAGCGGCCCCCCCGGAGTCAAAGTCTACGAGCAGTACTTC.

This chain uses TRBV5-5 with TRBJ1-1, with D uncertain. Germline V CDR1 and CDR2: SGHKS, YYEKEE (reference sequence). The CDR3 has 15 residues. V gave up 4 bases and J gave up 4 bases, with 17 bases separating them. CDR3 sequence reads: CASSRFHDPSTEAFF. CDR3 DNA: TGTGCCAGCAGCCGCTTTCATGACCCTAGCACTGAAGCTTTCTTT.